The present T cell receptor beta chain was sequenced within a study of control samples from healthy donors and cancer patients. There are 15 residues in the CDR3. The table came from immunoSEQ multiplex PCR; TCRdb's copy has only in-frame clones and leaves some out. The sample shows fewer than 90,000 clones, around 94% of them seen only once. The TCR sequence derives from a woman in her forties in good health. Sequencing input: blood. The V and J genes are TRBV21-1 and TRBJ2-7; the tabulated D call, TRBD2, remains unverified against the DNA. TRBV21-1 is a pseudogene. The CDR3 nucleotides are TGTGCCAGCATTCCGAGCGGGACTTCAGATTACGAGCAGTACTTC. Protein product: CASIPSGTSDYEQYF.